This section outlines one T cell receptor (beta chain) sequence together with its context. These data come from a study of OX40 agonist ivuxolimab in advanced cancers. Study-level background: A mean age of 60 years, range roughly 20 to 80, was recorded, and approximately 85% were male.

V lost 2 bases to trimming and J lost 2 bases, with 14 bases between them. The CDR3 has 16 residues. Looked up from germline, CDR1 is SGHTS and CDR2 is YDEGEE. Method: immunoSEQ multiplex PCR; TCRdb's copy keeps in-frame clones and lacks some. Of about 15,000 clones listed, 65% to 80% are singletons. This TCR was recovered from an adult with an advanced solid tumor such as melanoma, head and neck, liver or kidney cancer. The sample here was CD4+ or CD8+ T cells sorted from blood, taken in a trial of the OX40 agonist ivuxolimab. The rearrangement links TRBV5-8 to TRBJ1-5; TRBD1 might be the D (5 bases). The CDR3 coding sequence is TGTGCCAGCAGCTTAGGGTGGGACGGTGGCAATCAGCCCCAGCATTTT. Translating it yields CASSLGWDGGNQPQHF.